This T cell receptor beta chain is drawn from a study of T-cell reconstitution after alpha-beta-depleted transplantation in children. This clonotype appeared a few times. For TCRbeta, the library was prepared with unique molecular identifiers. Each CDR3 protein is one row after TCRdb ran MiXCR on the PCR reads. Of roughly 220,000 distinct CDR3 sequences in the sample, 12% were seen once. The CDR3 is 15 residues long. Germline CDR1 reads MDHEN; CDR2 reads SYDVKM. V dropped 4 bases and J dropped 3 bases, with 16 bases sitting between them. The chain employs TRBV28 and TRBJ2-7; no clear D. This TCR derives from a human donor who donated a stem cell graft to a child with acute lymphoblastic leukemia. Sequencing was performed on PBMCs from the stem cell graft donor, taken from the stem cell graft. CDR3 sequence reads: CASSSPRAVHYEQYF. CDR3 nucleotide sequence: TGTGCCAGCAGTTCACCCCGGGCGGTTCACTACGAGCAGTACTTC.